This T cell receptor (beta chain) was found in a study of regulatory and conventional T cells in RAG deficiency. TCRdb's table, derived via immunoSEQ multiplex PCR, lists solely in-frame clones and lacks some. This sample has some 23,000 clones; 85% to 95% occur once, and the top ten carry 0.55% to 0.9%. Blood CD4+ CD25-low CD127-high conventional T cells supplied the genomic DNA template. The ends lost 4 bases at V and 0 bases at J; junction bases unmatched: 4. This CDR3 region has 15 residues. These data are also associated with another study on regulatory T cells. That study adds: Primers: 52 TRBV forward and 13 TRBJ reverse.

The V and J genes are TRBV23-1 and TRBJ1-1, with 8 nucleotides matching TRBD1. TRBV23-1 is labeled an ORF, and its function is uncertain. The clonotype originates from a human donor in good health. Sequencing was carried out using CD4+ T cells sorted from blood. The chain's CDR3 is CASSPTGEMNTEAFF. The CDR3 nucleotides are TGCGCCAGCAGTCCGACAGGGGAGATGAACACTGAAGCTTTCTTT.